This TCR beta chain was obtained from a study of blood T cells in healthy people across ages. A second about 7 to 12 cycle PCR used barcoded and J-beta primers. Each CDR3 protein gets one entry after TCRdb re-called the 5' RACE reads with MiXCR. This sample has about 1,400,000 distinct CDR3 sequences, with approximately 40% found just once. A few counts support this clonotype. Trimming at V came to 0 bases and at J to 6 bases, leaving 4 bases not matched to a gene. CDR3 length equals 14 residues. Per the germline V gene, CDR1 is MNHNS and CDR2 is SASEGT. The sequence derives from a woman aged 18-29 years in good health. The sequencing input was blood. The chain carries TRBV6-1 and TRBJ2-7; 8 nucleotides align to TRBD1. The CDR3: CASSEAWQGAEQYF. The CDR3 DNA reads as TGTGCCAGCAGTGAAGCCTGGCAGGGGGCCGAGCAGTACTTC.